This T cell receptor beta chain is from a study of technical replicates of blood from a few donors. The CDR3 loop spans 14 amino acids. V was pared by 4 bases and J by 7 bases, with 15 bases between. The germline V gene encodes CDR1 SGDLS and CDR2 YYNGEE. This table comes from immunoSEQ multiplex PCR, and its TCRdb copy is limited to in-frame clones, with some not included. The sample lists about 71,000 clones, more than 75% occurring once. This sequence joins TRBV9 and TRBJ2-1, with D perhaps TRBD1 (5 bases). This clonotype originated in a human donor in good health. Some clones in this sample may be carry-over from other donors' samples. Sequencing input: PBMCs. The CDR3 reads CASSLVPGWNEQFF. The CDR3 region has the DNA TGTGCCAGCAGCTTAGTTCCAGGGTGGAATGAGCAGTTCTTC.